This passage covers 32 T cell receptor beta chains from one sample sequenced in a study of shared clonotypes between healthy human individuals. Using immunoSEQ multiplex PCR, the repertoire was profiled, and TCRdb retains in-frame clones only, with some absent. In the table there are 2 million to 2.5 million clones, roughly 93% of which are singletons. The sample consisted of naive CD4+ T cells from PBMCs. Subset defined: CD45RA+ positively selected. These TCRs come from a man aged 18 to 29 in good health. Some clones in this sample may be carry-over from other donors' samples.

The chain couples TRBV10-3 to TRBJ2-3, with unresolved D. The V gene's germline CDR1 is ENHRY and CDR2 SYGVKD. Trimming pared 4 bases from V and 0 bases from J, leaving 5 bases between. There are 13 residues in the CDR3. CDR3 in amino acids: CAISGVSTDTQYF. CDR3 DNA sequence: TGTGCCATCAGTGGGGTCAGCACAGATACGCAGTATTTT.

The CDR3 sequence is CASSGGPSTDTQYF. The CDR3 region has the DNA TGTGCCAGCAGCGGGGGGCCTAGCACAGATACGCAGTATTTT. V gene TRBV6-5 combines with J gene TRBJ2-3; D is perhaps TRBD2 (7 bases). The germline V and J ends were trimmed by 6 bases and 0 bases, with 10 bases remaining between them. Germline values: CDR1 MNHEY, CDR2 SVGAGI. The CDR3 has 14 amino acids.

The CDR3 nucleotides are TGTGCCAGCAGACAGACAGGGGATAAAGAGACCCAGTACTTC. Translating gives CASRQTGDKETQYF. The rearrangement uses TRBV5-6 and TRBJ2-5; 8 bases line up with TRBD1. The V and J ends lost 5 bases and 3 bases, in that order; junction bases with no gene match: 6. The CDR3 has 14 amino acids. CDR1 and CDR2 from the germline V gene are SGHDT and YYEEEE.

J is TRBJ2-7 and V is TRBV6-5; D not resolved. The CDR3 is made up of 14 amino acids. The V gene's germline CDR1 is MNHEY and CDR2 SVGAGI. V gave up 4 bases and J gave up 2 bases, with 12 bases separating them. CDR3 amino acids: CASSSVIDTYEQYF. CDR3 sequence (DNA): TGTGCCAGCAGTTCGGTCATTGACACCTACGAGCAGTACTTC.

Only a few counts were recorded for this clone. The rearrangement joins TRBV6-6 to TRBJ1-1; D remains ambiguous. Germline V gives CDR1 MNHNY, CDR2 SVGAGI (reference sequence). The V and J ends lost 0 bases and 3 bases respectively, with 5 bases between them. The CDR3 loop spans 13 amino acids. Written as DNA, the CDR3 is TGTGCCAGCAGTTACTCGAGATACACTGAAGCTTTCTTT. Encoded protein: CASSYSRYTEAFF.

Comments on this clone: The sample contains more than one DNA sequence encoding this CDR3. The CDR3 sequence: CASSVGGPTDTQYF. The CDR3 DNA sequence: TGTGCCAGCAGCGTAGGGGGGCCCACAGATACGCAGTATTTT. The chain is built from TRBV9 and TRBJ2-3; D may be TRBD1 (6 bases). This CDR3 spans 14 amino acids. V was trimmed by 0 bases and J by 2 bases, leaving 7 bases between them. Germline loops: CDR1 SGDLS, CDR2 YYNGEE.

CDR3 sequence reads: CASSIRRKRRDSNQPQHF. The DNA of the CDR3 is TGTGCCAGTAGTATCCGGCGGAAACGGCGGGATAGCAATCAGCCCCAGCATTTT. The chain recombines TRBV19 with TRBJ1-5; the D is unclear. CDR1 is LNHDA and CDR2 is SQIVND in the germline V gene (reference sequence). The CDR3 is 18 amino acids. The ends were cut back, 3 bases at V and 0 bases at J, with 18 bases in the middle.

The chain links TRBV27 to TRBJ2-5; 8 bases fit TRBD1. CDR1 and CDR2 (germline): MNHEY, SMNVEV (reference sequence). CDR3 length: 14 amino acids. V lost 4 bases and J lost 7; bases outside the gene matches: 8. The CDR3 region has the DNA TGTGCCAGCAGTTCTCCGGACAGGGTCAGGACCCAGTACTTC. Its translation: CASSSPDRVRTQYF.

Regarding this clone: Germline is not matched at one junction end, which may reflect a read error. J is TRBJ1-1 and V is TRBV6-1; D unclear. This CDR3 region has 15 residues. The germline gives CDR1 MNHNS, CDR2 SASEGT. This CDR3 is CASREGRTLNTEAFF. The CDR3 nucleotides read TGTGCCAGCAGGGAAGGCAGGACCTTGAACACTGAAGCTTTCTTT.

The chain is built from TRBV6-5 and TRBJ2-3; 7 nucleotides line up with TRBD1. The CDR3 length is 14 residues. Losses at the gene ends were 6 bases for V and 5 bases for J; bases not matched to a gene: 8. Per germline, CDR1 MNHEY and CDR2 SVGAGI. For the CDR3, the DNA is TGTGCCAGCAGACAGGGGCCGGGAAGAGATACGCAGTATTTT. The encoded protein is CASRQGPGRDTQYF.

The genes are TRBV30 and TRBJ1-5; D unclear. CDR3 size: 14 residues. Germline V gives CDR1 GTSNPN, CDR2 SVGIG (reference sequence). With 0 bases removed from V and 3 bases from J, the gap between germline ends came to 9 bases. The CDR3 spells CAWSVISINQPQHF. The CDR3 DNA is TGTGCCTGGAGTGTAATCTCTATCAATCAGCCCCAGCATTTT.

This chain links TRBV28 with TRBJ1-1, with no clear D. Trimming stripped 11 bases from V and 7 bases from J, with 20 bases between. The CDR3 runs to 13 residues. The germline V gene encodes CDR1 MDHEN and CDR2 SYDVKM. The CDR3 loop reads CASGAAGFYEAFF. The DNA of the CDR3 is TGTGCCTCGGGCGCGGCCGGTTTTTATGAAGCTTTCTTT.

The chain has TRBV27 and TRBJ1-2, with TRBD1 matching 7 bases. Germline V gene data show CDR1 as MNHEY and CDR2 as SMNVEV (reference sequence). The CDR3 consists of 16 residues. V was pared by 6 bases and J by 8 bases, with 18 bases of the junction left unmatched. The CDR3 DNA is TGTGCCAGCAGCTTGCTTCTGACAGGGCAATTGTTAGGCTACACCTTC. It codes for CASSLLLTGQLLGYTF.

The chain has TRBV6-5 and TRBJ1-1; 8 bases map to TRBD1. CDR3 length: 15 amino acids. Germline CDR1 is MNHEY and CDR2 is SVGAGI. V gave up 2 bases and J gave up 5 bases; unmatched junction bases: 7. The DNA of the CDR3 is TGTGCCAGCAGTTACCTACCAACAGGGGGAACTGAAGCTTTCTTT. Translating gives CASSYLPTGGTEAFF.

V gene TRBV27 combines with J gene TRBJ2-2, with a tentative D call TRBD1 (6 bases). This CDR3 is 17 amino acids long. CDR1 and CDR2 from the germline V gene are MNHEY and SMNVEV (reference sequence). The V end lost 4 bases, the J end lost 0 bases, and 15 bases lay between the germline ends. The CDR3 here is CASSSIGTLTNTGELFF. CDR3 DNA: TGTGCCAGCAGTTCGATAGGGACACTCACGAACACCGGGGAGCTGTTTTTT.

The chain is built from TRBV19 and TRBJ2-7; D is unclear. The CDR3 extends over 13 amino acids. Trimming took off 3 bases at V and 3 bases at J, with 9 bases between the two ends. CDR1 is LNHDA, CDR2 SQIVND, per germline (reference sequence). CDR3 in amino acids: CASSILGNYEQYF. DNA for the CDR3: TGTGCCAGTAGTATCTTAGGGAACTACGAGCAGTACTTC.

The chain joins TRBV7-2 to TRBJ2-5; 15 nucleotides line up with TRBD2. The CDR3 has 16 amino acids. Trimming removed 5 bases from V and 1 base from J; junction bases left unmatched: 2. Germline CDR1 and CDR2: SGHTA and FQGNSA. The DNA of the CDR3 is TGTGCCAGCAGCCAGGGACTAGCGGGAGGCCAAGAGACCCAGTACTTC. It yields the protein CASSQGLAGGQETQYF.

The J gene is TRBJ1-2, the V gene TRBV6-5; D gene uncertain. V lost 4 bases to trimming and J lost 4 bases, with 19 bases between them. The CDR3 is 16 residues long. Germline V gives CDR1 MNHEY, CDR2 SVGAGI. CDR3 in amino acids: CASSSQQNTLSYGYTF. The CDR3 nucleotides read TGTGCCAGCAGTTCACAACAGAATACACTTAGCTATGGCTACACCTTC.

The V call is TRBV9, the J call TRBJ2-7, with TRBD1 identical over 7 bases. V lost 4 bases, J lost 0 bases, and 7 bases stayed unmatched. Germline V gene sequence: CDR1 SGDLS, CDR2 YYNGEE. The CDR3 has 15 residues. CDR3 DNA: TGTGCCAGCAGCCCCCGGGACAGAAGCTCCTACGAGCAGTACTTC. It yields the protein CASSPRDRSSYEQYF.

The chain has TRBV11-2 and TRBJ2-5; D call uncertain. The J call is uncertain, as TRBJ2-7 better fits the DNA end. The length of the CDR3 is 13 residues. Germline-derived CDR1 and CDR2 are SGHAT and FQNNGV. The chain's CDR3 is CASSLSPPYEQYF. As DNA, the CDR3 is TGTGCCAGCAGCTTATCACCACCCTACGAGCAGTACTTC.

The chain joins TRBV29-1 to TRBJ2-5; D is possibly TRBD1 or TRBD2 (5 bases each). The DNA end lines up better with TRBJ2-7; the J call may be wrong. CDR1 SQVTM and CDR2 ANQGSEA come from the germline V gene. The CDR3 is 13 residues long. The DNA for the CDR3 is TGCAGCGTTGACCGAGGGACCCGCGGCGAGCAGTACTTC. Translating it yields CSVDRGTRGEQYF.

The chain recombines TRBV28 with TRBJ2-7, with a possible D match to TRBD1 (6 bases). V dropped 7 bases and J dropped 5 bases, with 15 bases sitting between them. This CDR3 is 13 amino acids long. Germline-derived CDR1 and CDR2 are MDHEN and SYDVKM. In nucleotides, the CDR3 is TGTGCCAGCAAAGTGGGGGCTCATGACGAGCAGTACTTC. It encodes CASKVGAHDEQYF.

This clone has a single count. The chain employs TRBV11-3 and TRBJ2-1, with a weak D call TRBD2 (5 bases). The CDR3 loop spans 12 amino acids. Germline-derived CDR1 and CDR2 are SGHNT and YENEEA. V lost 4 bases to trimming and J lost 7 bases, with 8 bases between them. The CDR3 region is CASSWWENEQFF. CDR3 DNA sequence: TGTGCCAGCAGCTGGTGGGAGAATGAGCAGTTCTTC.

CDR3 in DNA: TGCGCCAGCAGCCAACGTGGACTAGCGACCTACAATGAGCAGTTCTTC. Protein: CASSQRGLATYNEQFF. J is TRBJ2-1 and V is TRBV5-1, with 9 bases matching TRBD2. V gave up 4 bases and J gave up 2 bases; unmatched junction bases: 7. The CDR3 has 16 residues. Germline loops: CDR1 SGHRS, CDR2 YFSETQ.

V is TRBV11-3 and J is TRBJ2-2, with 7 positions matching TRBD1. Germline CDR1 is SGHNT and CDR2 is YENEEA. The CDR3 extends over 15 amino acids. V lost 2 bases to trimming and J lost 4 bases; unmatched junction nucleotides: 4. The CDR3 is CASSLRDSRTGELFF. DNA for the CDR3: TGTGCCAGCAGCTTACGGGACAGTCGCACCGGGGAGCTGTTTTTT.

The V and J genes are TRBV2 and TRBJ2-2; D is uncertain. CDR1 and CDR2 from the germline V gene are SNHLY and FYNNEI. CDR3 length: 13 amino acids. Trimming took 5 bases from V and 5 from J, leaving 9 bases between them. This CDR3 reads CASSQFGTGELFF. CDR3 in DNA: TGTGCCAGCAGTCAGTTTGGGACCGGGGAGCTGTTTTTT.

Concerning this clone: The same CDR3 arises from other DNA sequences in this sample as well. V gene TRBV5-1 combines with J gene TRBJ1-5; TRBD1 aligns across 7 bases. CDR1 and CDR2 from the germline V gene are SGHRS and YFSETQ. Germline trimming cut 0 bases from V and 2 bases from J; bases unmatched to any gene: 2. This CDR3 has 15 amino acids. The CDR3 DNA reads TGCGCCAGCAGCTTGGCAGGGACAGGCAATCAGCCCCAGCATTTT. It is translated as CASSLAGTGNQPQHF.

The CDR3 DNA reads as TGTGCCAGTAGGTCCGTCGACGCTGGGAACACTGAAGCTTTCTTT. The encoded protein is CASRSVDAGNTEAFF. This chain links TRBV19 with TRBJ1-1; D is undetermined. CDR1 is LNHDA and CDR2 is SQIVND in the germline V gene (reference sequence). The CDR3 extends over 15 amino acids. V was trimmed by 6 bases and J by 1 base, leaving 15 bases between them. The variable domain in full, completed from reference TRBV19 and TRBJ1-1, reads DGGITQSPKYLFRKEGQNVTLSCEQNLNHDAMYWYRQDPGQGLRLIYYSQIVNDFQKGDIAEGYSVSREKKESFPLTVTSAQKNPTAFYLCASRSVDAGNTEAFFGQGTRLTVV.

The V gene is TRBV7-2, the J gene TRBJ1-1, with D hard to call. V was shortened by 2 bases and J by 10 bases, with 14 bases between the two germline ends. The length of the CDR3 is 13 residues. Germline CDR1 and CDR2: SGHTA and FQGNSA. The CDR3: CASSLSRSASAFF. The CDR3 coding sequence is TGTGCCAGCAGCTTATCCAGGTCAGCCTCAGCTTTCTTT.

J is TRBJ2-5 and V is TRBV11-2; D remains ambiguous. V was clipped by 2 bases and J by 2 bases, with 3 bases between them. This CDR3 region has 12 residues. In germline, CDR1 is SGHAT, CDR2 FQNNGV. The DNA for the CDR3 is TGTGCCAGCAGCTTATTTCAAGAGACCCAGTACTTC. Translation gives CASSLFQETQYF.

This chain links TRBV7-9 with TRBJ1-2, with D possibly being TRBD1 (6 bases). This CDR3 is 14 amino acids long. V shed 2 bases and J shed 7 bases, with 14 bases lying between them. Germline V lookup: CDR1 SEHNR, CDR2 FQNEAQ (reference sequence). The CDR3 is CASSLSVRGGGYTF. CDR3 bases: TGTGCCAGCAGCTTATCCGTCAGGGGAGGTGGCTACACCTTC.

The rearrangement links TRBV5-8 to TRBJ2-2, with 8 bases aligning to TRBD2. The V and J ends lost 5 bases and 3 bases, in that order; junction bases with no gene match: 12. The CDR3 is 17 amino acids. Germline loops: CDR1 SGHTS, CDR2 YDEGEE. The CDR3 is CASSKLPGGLYTGELFF. The CDR3 DNA sequence: TGTGCCAGCAGTAAACTTCCGGGGGGGCTCTACACCGGGGAGCTGTTTTTT. The entire variable domain, with the rest obtained from reference TRBV5-8 and TRBJ2-2, is as follows: EAGVTQSPTHLIKTRGQQATLRCSPISGHTSVYWYQQALGLGLQFLLWYDEGEERNRGNFPPRFSGRQFPNYSSELNVNALELEDSALYLCASSKLPGGLYTGELFFGEGSRLTVL.